The rows below give T cell receptor beta chains drawn from one sample of a study of T cells in Graves' hyperthyroidism and ophthalmopathy. TCRdb fed the multiplex PCR reads into MiXCR, producing one record per CDR3 protein. The sample includes 660,000 or so distinct CDR3 sequences, around 20% of them seen just once. Material: blood. The receptors originated from a man aged 30-40 years with Graves' ophthalmopathy. Both conserved end residues are trimmed from each CDR3. A D gene is named only where the DNA matches it firmly.

j_gene: TRBJ2-7
v_gene: TRBV28
d_gene: TRBD1
len: 14
CDR3aa: ASSSFSTGRFYEQY

j_gene: TRBJ2-1
v_gene: TRBV9
d_gene: TRBD1
len: 13
CDR3aa: ASIPTGTGPNEQF

j_gene: TRBJ2-4
v_gene: TRBV27
d_gene: TRBD1
len: 13
CDR3aa: AGSPSDRGKNIQY

j_gene: TRBJ1-5
v_gene: TRBV6-1
d_gene: -
len: 11
CDR3aa: ASERDGNQPQH

j_gene: TRBJ2-5
v_gene: TRBV3-1
d_gene: -
len: 14
CDR3aa: ASSHGTEGPEETQY

j_gene: TRBJ1-3
v_gene: TRBV20-1
d_gene: -
len: 11
CDR3aa: SARVTDRNTIY

j_gene: TRBJ2-1
v_gene: TRBV11-2
d_gene: -
len: 14
CDR3aa: ASSFRLQAREDEQF

j_gene: TRBJ2-4
v_gene: TRBV30
d_gene: TRBD2
len: 13
CDR3aa: AWSPGGLGKNIQY

j_gene: TRBJ1-1
v_gene: TRBV28
d_gene: -
len: 11
CDR3aa: ASRLGVNTEAF

j_gene: TRBJ1-3
v_gene: TRBV6-1
d_gene: -
len: 13
CDR3aa: ASSSDRFSGNTIY

j_gene: TRBJ2-1
v_gene: TRBV5-4
d_gene: TRBD2
len: 13
CDR3aa: ASSLRAGAGNEQF

j_gene: TRBJ2-7
v_gene: TRBV15
d_gene: TRBD2
len: 13
CDR3aa: ATSTSGGFSYEQY

j_gene: TRBJ1-5
v_gene: TRBV28
d_gene: -
len: 13
CDR3aa: ASSSATGTHQPQH

j_gene: TRBJ2-2
v_gene: TRBV13
d_gene: -
len: 11
CDR3aa: ASSPWETGELF

j_gene: TRBJ1-6
v_gene: TRBV20-1
d_gene: TRBD1
len: 13
CDR3aa: SASEGQGLNSPLH

j_gene: TRBJ2-2
v_gene: TRBV7-9
d_gene: TRBD2
len: 13
CDR3aa: ASSPGASGTGELF

j_gene: TRBJ1-1
v_gene: TRBV6-2/TRBV6-3
d_gene: -
len: 13
CDR3aa: ASRKPGIVGTEAF

j_gene: TRBJ1-1
v_gene: TRBV7-9
d_gene: -
len: 11
CDR3aa: ASSFPYSTEAF

j_gene: TRBJ2-7
v_gene: TRBV4-1
d_gene: TRBD2
len: 14
CDR3aa: ASSPIGTSGSYEQY

j_gene: TRBJ2-5
v_gene: TRBV20-1
d_gene: -
len: 11
CDR3aa: SAKEKYRDSRY

j_gene: TRBJ2-5
v_gene: TRBV7-9
d_gene: TRBD1
len: 14
CDR3aa: ASGDRAQGSSETQY

j_gene: TRBJ2-7
v_gene: TRBV5-1
d_gene: -
len: 13
CDR3aa: ASTQDEPPFYEQY

j_gene: TRBJ1-5
v_gene: TRBV15
d_gene: TRBD1
len: 10
CDR3aa: ATRTGNQPQH

j_gene: TRBJ2-2
v_gene: TRBV28
d_gene: TRBD1
len: 14
CDR3aa: ASSTPGQGYTGELF

j_gene: TRBJ2-7
v_gene: TRBV7-2
d_gene: -
len: 11
CDR3aa: ASSLGDVYEQY

j_gene: TRBJ1-1
v_gene: TRBV20-1
d_gene: -
len: 12
CDR3aa: SAREPRQATEAF

j_gene: TRBJ2-1
v_gene: TRBV20-1
d_gene: -
len: 13
CDR3aa: SAPSMAAGDNEQF

j_gene: TRBJ1-5
v_gene: TRBV7-2
d_gene: -
len: 11
CDR3aa: ASSLIRDQPQH

j_gene: TRBJ2-1
v_gene: TRBV27
d_gene: TRBD2
len: 11
CDR3aa: ASTLAGANEQF

j_gene: TRBJ2-1
v_gene: TRBV12-3/TRBV12-4
d_gene: -
len: 12
CDR3aa: ASSFVEGGYEQF

j_gene: TRBJ2-5
v_gene: TRBV7-3
d_gene: -
len: 14
CDR3aa: ASSLTGQTHQETQY

j_gene: TRBJ2-2
v_gene: TRBV11-3
d_gene: TRBD2
len: 16
CDR3aa: ASRLPVTSSGVTGELF

j_gene: TRBJ2-3
v_gene: TRBV3-1
d_gene: -
len: 12
CDR3aa: ASSLGRHTDTQY

j_gene: TRBJ2-5
v_gene: TRBV7-9
d_gene: TRBD1
len: 13
CDR3aa: ASSFNPGGSETQY

j_gene: TRBJ2-1
v_gene: TRBV7-8
d_gene: -
len: 10
CDR3aa: ASSTHLNEQF

j_gene: TRBJ2-3
v_gene: TRBV6-2/TRBV6-3
d_gene: TRBD2
len: 15
CDR3aa: ASSYSPTSGSTDTQY

j_gene: TRBJ1-3
v_gene: TRBV7-9
d_gene: -
len: 14
CDR3aa: ASSLLPGFSGNTIY

j_gene: TRBJ2-3
v_gene: TRBV12-3/TRBV12-4
d_gene: TRBD1
len: 13
CDR3aa: ASTIGTGVSDTQY